The sequence of this T cell receptor beta chain was determined in a study of blood T cell repertoires in COVID-19. Study overall: The United States, Italy and Spain supplied acute and convalescent COVID-19 samples. Nucleic acid was either cDNA or gDNA, and it came from T cells, B-cell-depleted T cells, or PBMCs.

V was clipped by 2 bases and J by 5 bases; unmatched bases: 8. The length of the CDR3 is 16 residues. The germline V gene has CDR1 SGHTA and CDR2 FQGTGA. This clone was detected once. Seattle patient enrollment occurred during active infection, with longitudinal follow-up thereafter. Sequenced by immunoSEQ multiplex PCR; TCRdb stores in-frame clones only, minus some. The sample carries around 50,000 clones, approximately 87% recorded once. The sequencing sample was made of peripheral blood. This chain joins TRBV7-3 and TRBJ2-1; 8 bases map to TRBD2. This receptor was identified in a woman aged 60 to 75 with COVID-19, enrolled during active disease. The CDR3 region is CASSLSVAGWDNEQFF. For the CDR3, the DNA is TGTGCCAGCAGCTTATCTGTAGCGGGATGGGACAATGAGCAGTTCTTC.